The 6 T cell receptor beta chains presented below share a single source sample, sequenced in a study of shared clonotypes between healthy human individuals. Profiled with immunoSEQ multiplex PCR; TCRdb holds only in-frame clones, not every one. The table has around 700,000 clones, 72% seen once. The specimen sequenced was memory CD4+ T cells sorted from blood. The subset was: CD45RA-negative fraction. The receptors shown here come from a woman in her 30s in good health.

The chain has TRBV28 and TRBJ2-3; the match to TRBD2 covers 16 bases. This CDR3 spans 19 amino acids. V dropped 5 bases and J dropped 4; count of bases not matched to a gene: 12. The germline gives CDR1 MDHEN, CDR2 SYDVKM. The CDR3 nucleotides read TGTGCCAGCAGTGCTCCGGGACTAGCGGGAGGGACTGCCTCAGATACGCAGTATTTT. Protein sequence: CASSAPGLAGGTASDTQYF.

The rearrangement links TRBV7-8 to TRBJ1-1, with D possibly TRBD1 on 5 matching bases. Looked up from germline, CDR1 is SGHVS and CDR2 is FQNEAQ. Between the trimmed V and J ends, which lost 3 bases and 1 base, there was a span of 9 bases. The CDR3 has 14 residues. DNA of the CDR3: TGTGCCAGCAGCTTGGGGGGGTGGAACACTGAAGCTTTCTTT. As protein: CASSLGGWNTEAFF.

DNA of the CDR3: TGTGCCAGCAGTGATGGCAGTTCGGGGAACACAGATACGCAGTATTTT. It codes for CASSDGSSGNTDTQYF. The chain is built from TRBV25-1 and TRBJ2-3, with D perhaps TRBD2 (5 bases). Germline CDR1 is MGHDK and CDR2 is SYGVNS. With 3 bases removed from V and 2 bases from J, the gap between germline ends came to 15 bases. The CDR3 extends over 16 amino acids.

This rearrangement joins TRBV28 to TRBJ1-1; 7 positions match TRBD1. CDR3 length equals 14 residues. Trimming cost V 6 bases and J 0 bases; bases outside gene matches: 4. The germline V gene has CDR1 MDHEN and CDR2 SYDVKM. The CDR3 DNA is TGTGCCAGCAGCCAGGGGGGGCTGAACACTGAAGCTTTCTTT. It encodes CASSQGGLNTEAFF.

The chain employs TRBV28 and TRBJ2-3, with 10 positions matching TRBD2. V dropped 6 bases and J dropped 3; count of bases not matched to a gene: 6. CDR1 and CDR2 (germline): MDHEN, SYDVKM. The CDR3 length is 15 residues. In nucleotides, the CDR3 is TGTGCCAGCAGCTATGGACTAGCGGAAACAGATACGCAGTATTTT. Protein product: CASSYGLAETDTQYF.

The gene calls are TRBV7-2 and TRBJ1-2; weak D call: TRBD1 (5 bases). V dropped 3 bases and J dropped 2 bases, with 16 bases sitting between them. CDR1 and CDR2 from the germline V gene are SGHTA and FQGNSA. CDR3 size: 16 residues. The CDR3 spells CASSLGGTSVNYGYTF. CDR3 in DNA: TGTGCCAGCAGCTTGGGAGGGACTTCCGTAAACTATGGCTACACCTTC.